This entry describes one T cell receptor (beta chain). Its target antigen remains unknown. Base quality data are lacking; no much larger clone is found one base away. The data stem from a study of OX40 agonist ivuxolimab in advanced cancers. Background for the entire study: Ivuxolimab, which targeted the costimulatory receptor OX40 (CD134), was an agonistic, fully human IgG2 monoclonal antibody. Prior anti-PD-1, anti-PD-L1 or anti-CTLA-4 therapy was permitted, and checkpoint inhibitors had been received by roughly two fifths of dose-escalation patients. Of the approximately 53 patients in dose escalation, about 20 had hepatocellular carcinoma, some 15 had melanoma, 9 had renal cell carcinoma and 9 had head and neck cancer. The paper covers the monotherapy dose-escalation part of the phase I ivuxolimab trial, which included N of about 56 patients. Peripheral TCRbeta sequencing was intended to test whether TCR sequence diversity was altered and clonal T-cell expansion was caused by ivuxolimab. Partial responses occurred in three dose-escalation patients: two with cutaneous melanoma and one with hepatocellular carcinoma. In the dose-escalation cohort, 75% to 85% of patients were male, and the mean age was approximately 60 years with a range of roughly 23 to 79. Intravenous ivuxolimab was administered to patients every 2 weeks at six dose levels: 0.01, 0.1, 0.3, 1.5, 3 and 10 mg/kg. Paper-wide results and their limitations: After ivuxolimab, more expanded clones were found on average in CD8+ T cells than in CD4+ T cells. Partial responders in the 0.1-3.0 mg/kg groups had among the lowest normalized peripheral clonal expansion, especially among CD8+ T cells. Clonal expansion of both CD4+ and CD8+ blood T cells was observed from baseline to week 6 at doses 0.1 to 3.0 mg/kg. The antigen specificity of the clonally expanded peripheral T cells was not determined. Low levels of normalized T-cell clonal expansion were also seen in some patients who did not respond.

The trial excluded patients who had a history of autoimmune disease or who were on systemic immunosuppression. Peripheral blood for TCR sequencing was drawn from every dose cohort at baseline, at cycle 4 day 1 and at cycle 7 day 1. Samples were obtained from an open-label, multicenter, first-in-human phase I dose-escalation trial of ivuxolimab. Adults with locally advanced or metastatic melanoma, renal cell carcinoma, hepatocellular carcinoma or head and neck squamous cell carcinoma were enrolled in the trial. CD4+ and CD8+ T cells were sorted separately from peripheral blood before TCR sequencing. Genomic DNA was extracted from sorted cells for sequencing of the TCRbeta CDR3 region. TCRbeta CDR3 regions were sequenced using the immunoSEQ Assay. As stored in TCRdb, this immuneACCESS dataset retains in-frame rearrangements with V and J assigned. A fraction of the clones does not appear; measured against another copy, unresolved V genes explain less than half of the discrepancy, and the remainder lacks a known reason. Present in this sample are about 63,000 clones, nearly 90% of which were seen just once. The ten largest make up approximately 12% of the sample.

The CDR3 goes from the cysteine to the phenylalanine over 13 residues. Only the CDR3 portion is preserved as DNA: 39 bases, with reading frame beginning at the first base. V drops 4 bases and J drops 1 base, leaving 7 bases in between. CDR1 and CDR2 are drawn from the germline V gene: MNHEY, SVGAGI. Recombination joined TRBV6-5 with TRBJ1-1; TRBD1 could be the D gene, as 6 bases match. The sequencing here drew on CD4+ or CD8+ T cells sorted from blood, taken in a trial of the OX40 agonist ivuxolimab. The receptor's source is an adult with an advanced solid tumor such as melanoma, head and neck, liver or kidney cancer. The nucleotide sequence reads as follows: TGTGCCAGCAGTTTACAGGGGAACACTGAAGCTTTCTTT. It translates as CASSLQGNTEAFF.